This T cell receptor beta chain originates from a study of shared clonotypes between healthy human individuals. Study in general: CD4 naive and memory got three plates each, CD8 naive two, CD8 memory one.

Worth noting for this clone: Antigen: not known.

Study-level points and caveats: Sampling covered nothing but blood. Tissue TCR repertoires likely differ from those found in blood.

After removal of 6 bases from V and 2 bases from J, the junction contained 4 bases not matched to a gene. Germline V gives CDR1 SGHTA, CDR2 FQGNSA. The CDR3 is 14 amino acids. Some clones are missing from TCRdb's copy, which holds only in-frame ones; the method was immunoSEQ multiplex PCR. Among about 1,500,000 clones listed, roughly 95% were seen once. The chain recombines TRBV7-2 with TRBJ1-5, with 7 nucleotides matching TRBD1. The sequence was collected from a man aged 25-45 years in good health. Specimen: naive CD4+ T cells sorted from blood. The subset: CD45RA+ positively selected. This CDR3 is CASSPGTGNQPQHF. The CDR3 region has the DNA TGTGCCAGCAGTCCTGGGACAGGCAATCAGCCCCAGCATTTT.